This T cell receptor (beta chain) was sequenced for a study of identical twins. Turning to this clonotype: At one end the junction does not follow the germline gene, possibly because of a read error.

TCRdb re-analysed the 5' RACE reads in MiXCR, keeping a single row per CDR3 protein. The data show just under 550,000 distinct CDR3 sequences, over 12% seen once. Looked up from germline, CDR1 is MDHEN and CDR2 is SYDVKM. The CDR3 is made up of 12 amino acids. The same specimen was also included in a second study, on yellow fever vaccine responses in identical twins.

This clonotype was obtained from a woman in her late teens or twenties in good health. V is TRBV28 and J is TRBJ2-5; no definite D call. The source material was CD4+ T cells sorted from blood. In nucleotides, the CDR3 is TGTGCCAGCAGTTTATTCCAAGGGACCCAGTACTTC. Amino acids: CASSLFQGTQYF.